Below, one T cell receptor (beta chain) is given with its context. The target antigen is unknown. UMIs and sample barcodes were carried by the TCR alpha and TCR beta cDNA libraries that 5'RACE produced using constant-segment primers. In TCRdb, the 5' RACE reads were re-called with MiXCR into one record per CDR3 protein. The sample includes around 300,000 distinct CDR3 sequences, approximately 12% of them seen just once. Germline V lookup: CDR1 SGHRS, CDR2 YFSETQ. The CDR3 extends over 12 amino acids. Trimming stripped 1 base from V and 4 bases from J, with 5 bases between. This entry belongs to a study of T-cell memory formation after mild COVID-19. Study in general: TCR clusters largely stayed donor specific. Study findings and constraints: CD4/CD8 balance held among clones contracting day 15 to 85, and later expanders leaned CD4+. Largely, contracting CD4+ clones fell within CM and EM, and contracting CD8+ clones within EMRA.

The receptor was isolated from a young man who had mild COVID-19 (a few samples of this study predate the infection). Cell type and time point are not known. V usage is TRBV5-1 and J usage is TRBJ1-1; no reliable D call. Sequenced material: PBMCs or a T cell subset sorted from them (not recorded which). The CDR3: CASSLQPTEAFF. The CDR3, as DNA: TGCGCCAGCAGCTTGCAACCCACTGAAGCTTTCTTT.